The T cell receptor (beta chain) described here comes from a study of metastatic and nonmetastatic thyroid tumors. Across the study: From malignant and benign thyroid patients, repertoires in blood and in tumor or nodule tissue were compared.

No patient received treatment before thyroid surgery. Regarding the study as a whole: Benign nodules were reported to have significantly lower TCR beta diversity than malignant thyroid tumors, in blood and tumor.

As originally analysed: Differences in CDR3 between clinicopathological groups were drawn on to build a classifier intended to discriminate distant-metastatic papillary thyroid cancer patients. With MiXCR, TCRdb reprocessed the PCR reads. The V and J calls here are based on TCRdb, not the publication. The sample yields some 13,000 clones, roughly 29% seen once. This clone turned up a few times. Its antigen is unknown. An end of the junction differs from the germline gene, which may be a read error. The receptor was isolated from a female donor with papillary thyroid cancer or a benign thyroid nodule (not recorded which). Some clones in this sample may be carry-over from other donors' samples. The sequencing sample was made of tumor tissue.

The CDR3 bases are TGTGCCAGTAGTCCCGCTAGCGGGGACACCGTGGAGCTGTTTTTT. Translation: CASSPASGDTVELFF. The J gene is TRBJ2-2, the V gene TRBV6-2 or TRBV6-3; 9 nucleotides line up with TRBD2. CDR1 and CDR2 (germline): MNHEY, SVGEGT. The CDR3 contains 15 residues.